The next 17 T cell receptor beta chains were all read from a single sample in a study of control samples from healthy donors and cancer patients. Clones were read by immunoSEQ multiplex PCR, and TCRdb kept only the in-frame ones, dropping some. Of 140,000 to 150,000 clones listed, roughly 90% were seen once; the top ten hold roughly 5%. The sample taken for sequencing was blood. These receptors were collected from a man aged 25-40 years in good health.

The rearrangement joins TRBV24-1 to TRBJ1-1, with D possibly TRBD1 on 6 matching bases. V lost 6 bases, J lost 5 bases, and 12 bases lay in between. Germline V gives CDR1 KGHDR, CDR2 SFDVKD. The CDR3 runs to 13 residues. CDR3 in amino acids: CATSPTGRTEAFF. The CDR3 bases are TGTGCCACCAGTCCAACAGGGAGGACTGAAGCTTTCTTT.

The CDR3 reads CASSDSPGGAADTQYF. The CDR3 coding sequence is TGTGCCAGCAGTGACTCACCGGGGGGGGCAGCAGATACGCAGTATTTT. The gene calls are TRBV6-4 and TRBJ2-3; 8 positions match TRBD2. Looked up from germline, CDR1 is MRHNA and CDR2 is SNTAGT. CDR3 length: 16 residues. V gave up 0 bases and J gave up 4 bases; unmatched junction bases: 6.

The chain links TRBV29-1 to TRBJ2-2; tentative D call: TRBD2 (6 bases). The CDR3 totals 14 residues. CDR1 and CDR2 (germline): SQVTM, ANQGSEA. Between the trimmed V and J ends, which lost 3 bases and 3 bases, there was a span of 11 bases. Here the CDR3 reads CSVDVGLHTGELFF. CDR3 DNA sequence: TGCAGCGTTGACGTAGGACTACACACCGGGGAGCTGTTTTTT.

J is TRBJ2-7 and V is TRBV7-2; 9 bases are a match to TRBD1. The germline V gene encodes CDR1 SGHTA and CDR2 FQGNSA. V trimming: 8 bases; J trimming: 4 bases; junction bases outside the gene matches: 6. The CDR3 totals 13 residues. This CDR3 reads CASGTGGSYEQYF. The CDR3 DNA is TGTGCCAGCGGTACAGGGGGCTCTTACGAGCAGTACTTC.

This clone has only a few counts. The V call is TRBV2, the J call TRBJ2-3; D is unresolved. V was shortened by 3 bases and J by 4 bases, with 2 bases between the two germline ends. CDR3 size: 11 residues. Germline CDR1 and CDR2: SNHLY and FYNNEI. CDR3 region: CASSESDTQYF. The CDR3 bases are TGTGCCAGCAGTGAGTCAGATACGCAGTATTTT.

The chain links TRBV19 to TRBJ2-2; a weak D match, TRBD1 (7 bases). The CDR3 loop spans 15 amino acids. Trimming took off 5 bases at V and 1 base at J, with 11 bases between the two ends. In germline, CDR1 is LNHDA, CDR2 SQIVND (reference sequence). The CDR3 is CASSPQGGNTGELFF. The CDR3 bases are TGTGCCAGTAGTCCCCAGGGGGGGAACACCGGGGAGCTGTTTTTT.

This chain uses TRBV4-1 with TRBJ1-3; the D is unclear. With 2 bases removed from V and 0 bases from J, the gap between germline ends came to 5 bases. CDR3 length: 14 residues. The V gene's germline CDR1 is MGHRA and CDR2 YSYEKL. Here the CDR3 DNA reads TGCGCCAGCAGCCAACGGAGCTCTGGAAACACCATATATTTT. Its protein product is CASSQRSSGNTIYF.

The CDR3 DNA is TGCGCCAGCAGCCAGTGGAGAGGGGAGACCCAGTACTTC. Its translation is CASSQWRGETQYF. This chain joins TRBV4-1 and TRBJ2-5; possibly TRBD2 for D (5 bases). CDR3 size: 13 residues. Germline CDR1 MGHRA, CDR2 YSYEKL. The V and J ends lost 3 bases and 5 bases respectively, with 10 bases between them.

The J gene is TRBJ1-1, the V gene TRBV7-2; 8 nucleotides line up with TRBD1. The CDR3 sequence is 15 residues long. The V gene end was trimmed by 5 bases and the J gene end by 6 bases; junction bases not matched to a gene: 11. Germline V gene data show CDR1 as SGHTA and CDR2 as FQGNSA. CDR3 coding DNA: TGTGCCAGCAGCCGCACAGGGGGGGAGGGGCCTGAAGCTTTCTTT. It yields the protein CASSRTGGEGPEAFF.

The chain couples TRBV12-3 or TRBV12-4 to TRBJ2-1; D remains ambiguous. The CDR3 loop spans 12 amino acids. V dropped 1 base and J dropped 14 bases, with 12 bases sitting between them. The DNA for the CDR3 is TGTGCCAGCAGTTTAGGTCCGCTTATGGAGTTCTTC. It specifies CASSLGPLMEFF.

This clone was seen only once. This rearrangement joins TRBV7-2 to TRBJ1-5, with unresolved D. CDR3 size: 18 residues. Germline assignment: CDR1 SGHTA and CDR2 FQGNSA. The V end lost 2 bases, the J end lost 0 bases, and 17 bases lay between the germline ends. The CDR3, as DNA: TGTGCCAGCAGCTTAAGAGGTAGCCCTACTTATAGCAATCAGCCCCAGCATTTT. Protein sequence: CASSLRGSPTYSNQPQHF. The full variable domain, in which reference TRBV7-2 and TRBJ1-5 provide the parts outside the CDR3, is GAGVSQSPSNKVTEKGKDVELRCDPISGHTALYWYRQSLGQGLEFLIYFQGNSAPDKSGLPSDRFSAERTGGSVSTLTIQRTQQEDSAVYLCASSLRGSPTYSNQPQHFGDGTRLSIL.

V is TRBV7-9 and J is TRBJ2-7; 8 nucleotides line up with TRBD1. Per germline, CDR1 SEHNR and CDR2 FQNEAQ (reference sequence). J gave up 3 bases and V 4 bases, and 5 bases lay outside the gene matches. The CDR3 sequence is 14 residues long. This chain's CDR3 is CASSSGQGGYEQYF. CDR3 DNA sequence: TGTGCCAGCAGCTCCGGACAGGGAGGCTACGAGCAGTACTTC.

The V call is TRBV30, the J call TRBJ2-5, with D unresolved. Germline values: CDR1 GTSNPN, CDR2 SVGIG (reference sequence). The V and J ends lost 5 bases and 0 bases respectively, with 10 bases between them. CDR3 length: 13 amino acids. The CDR3 DNA is TGTGCCTGGGAGGAAGGGAACCAAGAGACCCAGTACTTC. This encodes CAWEEGNQETQYF.

This chain uses TRBV6-5 with TRBJ2-7; TRBD1 matches at 9 bases. The CDR3 loop spans 13 amino acids. CDR1 and CDR2 from the germline V gene are MNHEY and SVGAGI. The V gene end was trimmed by 6 bases and the J gene end by 3 bases; junction bases not matched to a gene: 3. This chain's CDR3 is CASRRTGVYEQYF. For the CDR3, the DNA is TGTGCCAGCAGACGGACAGGGGTCTACGAGCAGTACTTC.

The chain employs TRBV28 and TRBJ1-1; a possible D gene is TRBD1 (5 bases). Germline CDR1 is MDHEN and CDR2 is SYDVKM. V was trimmed by 5 bases and J by 1 base, leaving 14 bases between them. This CDR3 has 15 amino acids. In DNA form, the CDR3 reads TGTGCCAGCAGTCCCCAAGCAGGGTCGAACACTGAAGCTTTCTTT. This gives the protein CASSPQAGSNTEAFF.

V usage is TRBV10-3 and J usage is TRBJ2-7; the match to TRBD2 covers 10 bases. The CDR3 consists of 16 residues. With 4 bases clipped from V and 6 bases from J, the junction kept 12 bases outside the gene matches. CDR1 is ENHRY and CDR2 is SYGVKD in the germline V gene. The CDR3 region is CAISVGLAGDKSEQYF. CDR3 in DNA: TGTGCCATCAGTGTCGGTCTAGCGGGAGATAAGTCCGAGCAGTACTTC.

The chain is built from TRBV13 and TRBJ2-7; 10 bases align to TRBD2. This CDR3 comprises 14 residues. Trimming at V came to 6 bases and at J to 2 bases, leaving 4 bases not matched to a gene. Germline V lookup: CDR1 PRHDT, CDR2 FYEKMQ (reference sequence). CDR3: CASRIAGGTYEQYF. In DNA form, the CDR3 reads TGTGCCAGCAGGATAGCGGGGGGAACCTACGAGCAGTACTTC.